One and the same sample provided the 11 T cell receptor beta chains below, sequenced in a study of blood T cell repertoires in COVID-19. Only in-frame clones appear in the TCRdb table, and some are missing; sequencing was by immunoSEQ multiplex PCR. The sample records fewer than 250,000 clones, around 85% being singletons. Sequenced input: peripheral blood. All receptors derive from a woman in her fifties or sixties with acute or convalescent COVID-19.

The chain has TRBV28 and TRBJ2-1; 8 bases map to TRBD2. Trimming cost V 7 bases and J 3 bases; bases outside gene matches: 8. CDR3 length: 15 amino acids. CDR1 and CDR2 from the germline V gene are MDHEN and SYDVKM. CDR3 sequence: CASTSYSGIYNEQFF. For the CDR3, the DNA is TGTGCCAGCACCTCGTATAGCGGGATCTACAATGAGCAGTTCTTC.

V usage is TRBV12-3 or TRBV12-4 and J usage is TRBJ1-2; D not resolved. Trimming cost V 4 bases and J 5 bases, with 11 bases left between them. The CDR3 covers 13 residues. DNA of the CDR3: TGTGCCAGCAGTTCCAGGTCTGGGTATGGCTACACCTTC. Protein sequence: CASSSRSGYGYTF.

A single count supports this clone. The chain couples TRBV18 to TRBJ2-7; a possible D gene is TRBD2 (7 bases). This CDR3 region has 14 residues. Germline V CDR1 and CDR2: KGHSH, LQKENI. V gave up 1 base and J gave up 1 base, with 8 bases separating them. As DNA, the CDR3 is TGTGCCAGCTCACCACAGGGGGGGTCCTACGAGCAGTACTTC. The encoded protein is CASSPQGGSYEQYF.

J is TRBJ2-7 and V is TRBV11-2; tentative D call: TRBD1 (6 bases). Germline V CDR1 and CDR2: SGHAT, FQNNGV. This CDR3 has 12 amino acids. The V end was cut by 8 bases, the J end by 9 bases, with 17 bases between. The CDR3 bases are TGTGCCAGCGTCGGGGCAGGGGTAAGGCAGTACTTC. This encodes CASVGAGVRQYF.

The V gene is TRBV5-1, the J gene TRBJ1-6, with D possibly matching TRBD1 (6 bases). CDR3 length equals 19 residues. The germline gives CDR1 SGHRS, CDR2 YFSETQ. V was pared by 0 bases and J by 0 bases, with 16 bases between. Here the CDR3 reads CASSLAGRGSSSYNSPLHF. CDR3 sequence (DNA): TGCGCCAGCAGCTTGGCGGGCAGGGGATCTTCCTCCTATAATTCACCCCTCCACTTT.

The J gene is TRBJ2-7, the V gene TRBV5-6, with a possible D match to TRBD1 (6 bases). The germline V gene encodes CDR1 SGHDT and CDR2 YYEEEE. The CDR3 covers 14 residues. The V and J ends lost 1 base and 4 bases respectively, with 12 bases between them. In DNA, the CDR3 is TGTGCCAGCAGCTTGAAGGGGGAGAGGTACGAGCAGTACTTC. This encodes CASSLKGERYEQYF.

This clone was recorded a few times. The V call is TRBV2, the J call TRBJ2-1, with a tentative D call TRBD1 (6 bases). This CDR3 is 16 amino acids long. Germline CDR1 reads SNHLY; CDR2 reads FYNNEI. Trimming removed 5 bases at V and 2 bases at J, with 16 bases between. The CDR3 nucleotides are TGTGCCAGCAGTCCTCAAACGGGACACCCCTACAATGAGCAGTTCTTC. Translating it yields CASSPQTGHPYNEQFF.

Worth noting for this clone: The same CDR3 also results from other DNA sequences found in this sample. CDR3 in amino acids: CASSRTANYGYTF. CDR3 nucleotides: TGTGCCAGCAGTAGAACAGCTAACTATGGCTACACCTTC. The chain employs TRBV6-5 and TRBJ1-2; D gene uncertain. Germline V gives CDR1 MNHEY, CDR2 SVGAGI. This CDR3 is 13 amino acids long. The germline V and J ends were trimmed by 5 bases and 0 bases, with 7 bases remaining between them.

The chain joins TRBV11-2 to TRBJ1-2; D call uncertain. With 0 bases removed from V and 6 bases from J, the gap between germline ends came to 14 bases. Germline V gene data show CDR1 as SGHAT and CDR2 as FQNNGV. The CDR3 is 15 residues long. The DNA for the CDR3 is TGTGCCAGCAGCTTAGATCACGACTCTATTAATGGCTACACCTTC. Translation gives CASSLDHDSINGYTF.

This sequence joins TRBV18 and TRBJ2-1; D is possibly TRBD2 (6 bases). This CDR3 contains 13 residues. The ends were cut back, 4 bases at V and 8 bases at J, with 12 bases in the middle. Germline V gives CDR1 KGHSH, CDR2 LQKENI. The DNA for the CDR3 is TGTGCCAGCTCACAGTTCGCGGGGTATGAGCAGTTCTTC. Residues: CASSQFAGYEQFF. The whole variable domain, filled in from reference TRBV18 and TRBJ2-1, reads NAGVMQNPRHLVRRRGQEARLRCSPMKGHSHVYWYRQLPEEGLKFMVYLQKENIIDESGMPKERFSAEFPKEGPSILRIQQVVRGDSAAYFCASSQFAGYEQFFGPGTRLTVL.

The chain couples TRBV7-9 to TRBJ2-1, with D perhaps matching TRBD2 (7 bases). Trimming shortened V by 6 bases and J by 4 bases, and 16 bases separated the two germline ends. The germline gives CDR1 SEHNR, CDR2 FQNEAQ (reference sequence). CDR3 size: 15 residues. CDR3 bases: TGTGCCAGCAGTGCGGCGGGGGCTACTTACAATGAGCAGTTCTTC. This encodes CASSAAGATYNEQFF.